This note documents a single TCR beta chain sequence. This clone was detected many times. This clone's antigen is unknown. Base qualities are not at hand, and no much larger clone is one base apart. For CDR1 and CDR2, the germline V gene lists SNHLY and FYNNEI. The CDR3 sequence holds 15 residues, the cysteine and phenylalanine included. CDR3 DNA is the only sequence kept; it has 45 bases, read in frame from the first base. The germline V and J ends show losses of 1 base and 6 bases respectively, and no gene match explains 7 bases of the junction. At one collaborating source in Seattle, patients were enrolled during active infection and were followed longitudinally through the course of disease. Collaborating institutions collected whole blood in K2EDTA tubes following their own protocols. For TCRbeta analysis, collaborators shipped samples as frozen whole blood, isolated PBMCs, or DNA extracted from either of those sample types.

The source of the sample is a study of blood T cell repertoires in COVID-19 (dated by TCRdb to the early 2020s). Background on the whole study: Samples from collaborators originated in the United States, Italy and Spain and spanned both the acute and convalescent phases of COVID-19. The material from the prospective study consisted of cDNA or gDNA derived from T cells, B-cell-depleted T cells, or PBMCs. Deeply sampled blood TCRbeta repertoires from subjects exposed to, actively infected with, or recovered from COVID-19 were included in the dataset. A freely available public database, intended as a resource for researchers studying the immune response to SARS-CoV-2, is where the repertoires were released. Samples were obtained from the ongoing ImmuneRACE study (first 160 participants) and from 1,200 or so subjects provided by 6 global collaborators. The sample metadata nearly always contained a de-identified subject ID, COVID-19 status, age in years and sex. Where HLA class I and class II types were available, the types were taken from metadata supplied by the sample provider, not from assay-based typing.

TCRbeta CDR3 regions were amplified from genomic DNA using the immunoSEQ Assay, a bias-controlled multiplex PCR. Under the source paper's analysis protocol: The number of nucleated cells in each sample was estimated by amplification of reference gene primers within the assay. To quantify the absolute abundance of each unique TCRbeta CDR3 rearrangement, sequence reads were collapsed and filtered. For each sample, productive Simpson clonality was calculated as the square root of Simpson's diversity index across productive rearrangements. TCRdb took over this immuneACCESS table, retaining in-frame rearrangements with V and J assigned. Such tables are incomplete; in checked studies, under half of the missing clones stem from an unresolved V gene, and the remainder is unexplained. The V and J calls and clone size come from that table; D and trimming were worked out from the DNA. The sample profile shows approximately 330,000 clones; around 90% of them were found once. The top ten constitute roughly 8.9% of the sample.

What the research found in general, with its limitations: The quantity of clinical and demographic metadata differed by source and by participant and was supplied without curation.

The sequence was collected from a man aged 25-45 years with COVID-19, enrolled during active disease. The sample consisted of peripheral blood. The rearrangement combines TRBV2 with TRBJ2-7, with 9 central nucleotides matching TRBD2. The CDR3 protein sequence reads: CASSEGRGRASEQYF. In nucleotides, the sequence is TGTGCCAGCAGTGAAGGGCGCGGGAGGGCATCCGAGCAGTACTTC.